These 14 T cell receptor beta chains originate from one sample sequenced in a study of blood T cells in healthy people across ages. Combining a sample-barcoded 5' primer with a J-beta primer mix, a second PCR ran for roughly 7 to 11 cycles. TCRdb analysed the 5' RACE reads with MiXCR anew, one entry per CDR3 protein. The sample holds hundreds of thousands of distinct CDR3 sequences; around 45% are singletons and the top ten take roughly 18%. Sequencing was performed on blood. These receptors originate from a man aged 55 to 70 in good health.

The V call is TRBV20-1, the J call TRBJ2-5, with a weak D call TRBD1 (6 bases). This CDR3 is 15 amino acids long. The ends were cut back, 1 base at V and 5 bases at J, with 17 bases in the middle. CDR1 and CDR2 (germline): DFQATT, SNEGSKA (reference sequence). CDR3 coding DNA: TGCAGTGCTAGAGGCCTACAGGGAACTTGGGAGACCCAGTACTTC. Translating gives CSARGLQGTWETQYF.

This sequence joins TRBV7-2 and TRBJ2-1; D gene ambiguous. The V gene's germline CDR1 is SGHTA and CDR2 FQGNSA. The CDR3 is made up of 12 amino acids. V lost 4 bases and J 13 bases, leaving 14 bases between the germline ends. The CDR3 DNA follows: TGTGCCAGCAGCTCAGATGTGGAGACCCAGTTCTTC. It is translated as CASSSDVETQFF.

The gene calls are TRBV20-1 and TRBJ2-7, with a possible D match to TRBD1 (6 bases). Trimming took off 5 bases at V and 0 bases at J, with 17 bases between the two ends. The CDR3 has 15 amino acids. Germline loops: CDR1 DFQATT, CDR2 SNEGSKA (reference sequence). CDR3 bases: TGCAGTGCTTACTCCACAGGGACCCTCTCCTACGAGCAGTACTTC. Protein product: CSAYSTGTLSYEQYF.

The rearrangement joins TRBV6-2 or TRBV6-3 to TRBJ1-1; D is uncertain. Looked up from germline, CDR1 is MNHEY and CDR2 is SVGEGT. Trimming shortened V by 1 base and J by 6 bases, and 12 bases separated the two germline ends. CDR3 length equals 14 residues. CDR3 sequence reads: CASSYFGRESEAFF. The CDR3 coding sequence is TGTGCCAGCAGTTACTTCGGGCGCGAATCTGAAGCTTTCTTT.

Comments on this clonotype: A much larger clone lies a single base off, so this may be a read error. The rearrangement links TRBV20-1 to TRBJ2-1; 8 nucleotides line up with TRBD2. This CDR3 region has 16 residues. CDR1 is DFQATT and CDR2 is SNEGSKA in the germline V gene (reference sequence). DNA of the CDR3: TGCAGTGCTAGAGATCCGCTAGCGGGTGACTACAATGAGCGGTTCTTC. This codes for CSARDPLAGDYNERFF.

This chain uses TRBV12-3 or TRBV12-4 with TRBJ1-2, with D perhaps matching TRBD1 (5 bases). The CDR3 covers 13 residues. The V and J ends lost 5 bases and 2 bases respectively, with 9 bases between them. CDR3 protein: CASSNWGNYGYTF. The CDR3, as DNA: TGTGCCAGCAGTAATTGGGGGAACTATGGCTACACCTTC.

This clonotype has just a few counts. The chain combines TRBV12-3 or TRBV12-4 with TRBJ2-3, with D uncertain. There are 13 residues in the CDR3. Trimming pared 6 bases from V and 5 bases from J, leaving 12 bases between. CDR3 sequence reads: CASRLGDKDTQYF. In DNA, the CDR3 is TGTGCCAGCAGGCTTGGGGATAAAGATACGCAGTATTTT.

Many counts were recorded for this clonotype. The chain couples TRBV20-1 to TRBJ2-5; TRBD1 matches at 8 bases. Germline CDR1 and CDR2: DFQATT and SNEGSKA (reference sequence). V gave up 3 bases and J gave up 6 bases; unmatched junction bases: 9. The CDR3 has 14 amino acids. For the CDR3, the DNA is TGCAGTGCTAGCGGACAGGGACGGAGGCAGACCCAGTACTTC. Its translation is CSASGQGRRQTQYF.

This clonotype was observed a single time. This chain links TRBV7-3 with TRBJ1-4; 8 bases match TRBD1. CDR3 length: 13 residues. The ends lost 5 bases at V and 10 bases at J; junction bases unmatched: 6. Germline V lookup: CDR1 SGHTA, CDR2 FQGTGA. CDR3 region: CASSQGAGGKLFF. The CDR3 DNA reads as TGTGCCAGCAGCCAGGGGGCGGGGGGAAAACTGTTTTTT.

This chain joins TRBV6-6 and TRBJ1-2, with unresolved D. Trimming left V 7 bases short and J 5 bases short, with 14 bases between. The germline V gene has CDR1 MNHNY and CDR2 SVGAGI (reference sequence). The CDR3 is 13 amino acids. The DNA of the CDR3 is TGTGCCAGCACCACCTCTCCGGGGTATGGCTACACCTTC. This encodes CASTTSPGYGYTF.

The V and J genes are TRBV3-1 and TRBJ2-3; D not certain. Germline assignment: CDR1 LGHDT and CDR2 YNNKEL (reference sequence). V lost 6 bases and J lost 1, with 11 bases in between. CDR3 size: 14 residues. CDR3 loop: CASRGDGGTDTQYF. The CDR3 nucleotides are TGTGCCAGCAGAGGTGACGGCGGCACAGATACGCAGTATTTT.

The rearrangement joins TRBV29-1 to TRBJ2-7; 10 bases agree with TRBD1. V gave up 5 bases and J gave up 2 bases; unmatched junction bases: 3. There are 13 residues in the CDR3. CDR1 is SQVTM and CDR2 is ANQGSEA in the germline V gene. Here the CDR3 DNA reads TGCAGCGTTAGGGACAGGGGCCCCTACGAGCAGTACTTC. It yields the protein CSVRDRGPYEQYF.

The chain is built from TRBV5-5 and TRBJ2-2; TRBD1 might be the D (5 bases). Trimming took 2 bases from V and 1 from J, leaving 12 bases between them. The CDR3 runs to 16 residues. Per germline, CDR1 SGHKS and CDR2 YYEKEE (reference sequence). The CDR3, as DNA: TGTGCCAGCAGCTTAGACAGCGCCGGGAACACCGGGGAGCTGTTTTTT. Amino acids: CASSLDSAGNTGELFF.

The chain combines TRBV20-1 with TRBJ2-4; D possibly uses TRBD1 or TRBD2 (5 bases each). Germline V gives CDR1 DFQATT, CDR2 SNEGSKA (reference sequence). CDR3 length: 16 amino acids. Between the trimmed V and J ends, which lost 4 bases and 1 base, there was a span of 17 bases. As DNA, the CDR3 is TGCAGTGCTACCTTTGGGGGTTTTGGGGCCAAAAACATTCAGTACTTC. Its protein product is CSATFGGFGAKNIQYF.